These T cell receptor beta chains were read from a single sample in a study of cytomegalovirus exposure and HLA in healthy donors. The assay was immunoSEQ multiplex PCR, and TCRdb's table has in-frame clones only and misses some. The top ten hold roughly 8.3% of the sample, which has approximately 110,000 clones, roughly 70% seen once. Sequenced input: PBMCs. All receptors come from a young man in good health and CMV-seropositive. Each CDR3 is given without its conserved first and last residue. Fields, in order: V gene, CDR3 protein.

TRBV30 AWSRAGGANVLT
TRBV29-1 SANTGTRIQY
TRBV7-9 ASSFLNEQF
TRBV7-9 ASSSARSGESYNEQF
TRBV29-1 SVTIPGQGYEQY
TRBV2 ASRKVGANSPLH
TRBV5-1 ASSLQGLTGQPQH
TRBV7-9 ASSQRGTEAF
TRBV5-1 ASSKAGATDTQY
TRBV19 ASSRTSGGANEQF
TRBV6-1 ASSEQGLSGANVLT
TRBV2 ASSEGTDYGYT
TRBV2 ASMGSLASNQPQH
TRBV15 ATSRDRTSGNTIY
TRBV29-1 SAGESSYNEQF
TRBV5-1 ASSLALVRGTGETQY
TRBV15 ATSSPGTGGNQPQH
TRBV4-1 ASRPGSGNSPLH
TRBV5-1 ASSLSLDNKNIQY
TRBV7-9 ASSLLAGSRGTQY
TRBV11-1 ASSPGQGYTEAF
TRBV11-2 ASLRAFNTDTQY
TRBV6-4 ASSEANTGELF
TRBV9 ASSVGRGGTDTQY
TRBV13 ASSLPDSFNTEAF
TRBV27 ASSLATGLNTEAF
TRBV5-1 ASSFGLAGGKGDTQY
TRBV18 ASSFQTDTQY
TRBV30 AWSPPTTAQREKLF
TRBV18 ASSPQDRAKGYT
TRBV11-2 ASSLGPGRNTEAF
TRBV9 ASSPGIWTAVETQY
TRBV6-1 ASSKRTGRTEAF
TRBV5-1 ASSHTSGPYNEQF
TRBV7-9 ASSLARGQTINQPQH
TRBV9 ASSPPTTNYGYT
TRBV5-6 ASSLDLGAGTEAF
TRBV5-1 ASRGGPGTRTPYEQY
TRBV2 ASAGKGGLVDTQY
TRBV30 AWSSGVTDTQY
TRBV7-2 ASSLGGRNTDTQY
TRBV5-1 ASSFIRTGNTGELF